This T cell receptor beta chain was captured by sequencing in a study of T cell responses to AZD1222 COVID-19 vaccine. General study findings and limits: Dominant at 160-218 and 743-854, vaccine-associated CD4 TCRs also spanned spike. Spike-specific TCR breadth and depth rose after two AZD1222 doses.

Using immunoSEQ multiplex PCR, the repertoire was profiled, and TCRdb retains in-frame clones only, with some absent. The sample carries some 190,000 clones, 91% recorded once. With regard to this clone: The antigen remains undetermined.

The CDR3 spans 14 residues. V dropped 4 bases and J dropped 5; count of bases not matched to a gene: 1. Germline CDR1 and CDR2: KGHSH and LQKENI. The source material was peripheral blood, sampled 28 days after the second AZD1222 dose. The V and J genes are TRBV18 and TRBJ2-2; 10 bases map to TRBD2. The clonotype was recovered from an adult who received the AZD1222 COVID-19 vaccine. The DNA of the CDR3 is TGTGCCAGCTCACGGACTAGCGGAACCGGGGAGCTGTTTTTT. This codes for CASSRTSGTGELFF.